Shown below are 14 T cell receptor beta chains from a single sample sequenced in a study of T cell responses to AZD1222 COVID-19 vaccine (dated by TCRdb to about 2021). The library was prepared using the immunoSEQ multiplex PCR assay. TCRdb provides this immuneACCESS table in a form limited to in-frame rearrangements. Some clones are lacking; in checked studies, under half of them reflect an unresolved V gene, and why the rest are absent is not known. In this sample the table shows 75,000 to 95,000 clones, around 84% of which occur a single time. In total, the top ten clones hold 4.5% of the sample. Explained via the paper, the time point label denotes: about 28 days (+/-7) after the second vaccine dose. Sequences were derived from peripheral blood, sampled 28 days after the second AZD1222 dose. The source of these receptors is an adult who received the AZD1222 COVID-19 vaccine.

The CDR3 nucleotides read TGCGCCAGCAGCTCGCAGGGCGGTGACAATCAGCCCCAGCATTTT. It yields the protein CASSSQGGDNQPQHF. The chain combines TRBV5-1 with TRBJ1-5, with TRBD1 as a possible D gene (5 bases). Germline-derived CDR1 and CDR2 are SGHRS and YFSETQ. The CDR3 contains 15 residues. Trimming took 3 bases from V and 3 from J, leaving 13 bases between them.

The gene calls are TRBV7-9 and TRBJ2-5; 13 bases map to TRBD2. This CDR3 spans 15 amino acids. Germline loops: CDR1 SEHNR, CDR2 FQNEAQ (reference sequence). V lost 2 bases, J lost 5 bases, and 2 bases stayed unmatched. The CDR3 nucleotides are TGTGCCAGCAGCTTATCGGGACTAGCGGGGGAGACCCAGTACTTC. Translation gives CASSLSGLAGETQYF.

The V call is TRBV7-2, the J call TRBJ2-7; D assignment may be TRBD1 or TRBD2 (5 bases each). Germline V lookup: CDR1 SGHTA, CDR2 FQGNSA. The CDR3 runs to 14 residues. The germline V and J ends were trimmed by 5 bases and 1 base, with 12 bases remaining between them. This CDR3 is CASSPRRESYEQYF. The CDR3 nucleotides are TGTGCCAGCAGCCCGCGCAGGGAGTCCTACGAGCAGTACTTC.

This chain links TRBV24-1 with TRBJ2-3, with TRBD2 as a possible D gene (6 bases). Trimming took off 2 bases at V and 2 bases at J, with 10 bases between the two ends. The CDR3 length is 15 residues. Germline V lookup: CDR1 KGHDR, CDR2 SFDVKD. CDR3 in amino acids: CATSDSRDSTDTQYF. CDR3 DNA sequence: TGTGCCACCAGTGATTCTCGGGACTCCACAGATACGCAGTATTTT.

The genes are TRBV29-1 and TRBJ1-1, with D hard to call. CDR1 and CDR2 (germline): SQVTM, ANQGSEA. This CDR3 has 13 amino acids. Trimming removed 4 bases from V and 0 bases from J, with 9 bases in between. CDR3 region: CSVVIQLNTEAFF. The CDR3 DNA follows: TGCAGCGTTGTAATACAGTTGAACACTGAAGCTTTCTTT.

This clone was seen more than once but under ten times. The gene calls are TRBV30 and TRBJ1-6, with 8 nucleotides matching TRBD1. Germline-derived CDR1 and CDR2 are GTSNPN and SVGIG (reference sequence). The V gene end was trimmed by 4 bases and the J gene end by 10 bases; junction bases not matched to a gene: 6. This CDR3 region has 13 residues. CDR3: CAWNRGLESPLHF. CDR3 sequence (DNA): TGTGCCTGGAACAGGGGGTTAGAATCACCCCTCCACTTT.

This chain uses TRBV19 with TRBJ2-1; 10 nucleotides match TRBD1. The CDR3 has 13 amino acids. Trimming removed 6 bases from V and 8 bases from J; junction bases left unmatched: 4. Germline lookup yields CDR1 LNHDA and CDR2 SQIVND (reference sequence). The CDR3 DNA reads as TGTGCCAGTAGCGACAGGGGGCGCGATGAGCAGTTCTTC. Its protein is CASSDRGRDEQFF.

This clone was counted once. The rearrangement joins TRBV3-1 (or the pseudogene TRBV3-2) to TRBJ2-1; TRBD2 is a possible D gene (6 bases). This CDR3 region has 15 residues. Trimming shortened V by 4 bases and J by 2 bases, and 12 bases separated the two germline ends. Germline CDR1 LGHDT, CDR2 YNNKEL (reference sequence). For the CDR3, the DNA is TGTGCCAGCAGCCCGGACGCGGGGCCCTACAATGAGCAGTTCTTC. This encodes CASSPDAGPYNEQFF.

This clone was seen only a few times. The J gene is TRBJ1-6, the V gene TRBV12-3 or TRBV12-4; D is unclear. V was trimmed by 6 bases and J by 5 bases, leaving 5 bases between them. The CDR3 length is 12 residues. This CDR3 reads CASSLNNSPLHF. As DNA, the CDR3 is TGTGCCAGCAGCCTAAATAATTCACCCCTCCACTTT.

The chain links TRBV5-1 to TRBJ1-5; D perhaps matches TRBD1 (5 bases). Trimming removed 4 bases at V and 7 bases at J, with 15 bases between. Germline V gene lookup returns CDR1 SGHRS and CDR2 YFSETQ. The CDR3 has 14 residues. The CDR3 DNA reads as TGCGCCAGCAGCCCTCGTGGGACGGGACAGCCCCAGCATTTT. Residues: CASSPRGTGQPQHF.

The rearrangement links TRBV4-1 to TRBJ2-1; the D gene could be TRBD1 or TRBD2 (7 bases each). Germline CDR1 is MGHRA and CDR2 is YSYEKL. The CDR3 totals 16 residues. The V end was cut by 4 bases, the J end by 4 bases, with 17 bases between. The CDR3 coding sequence is TGCGCCAGCAGCCCCCGGGCAGGGGGGGATTACAATGAGCAGTTCTTC. It yields the protein CASSPRAGGDYNEQFF.

The chain is built from TRBV6-5 and TRBJ2-7; D not resolved. The germline gives CDR1 MNHEY, CDR2 SVGAGI. Trimming took 2 bases from V and 6 from J, leaving 14 bases between them. The length of the CDR3 is 14 residues. CDR3 sequence: CASSYVGRLGEQYF. CDR3 bases: TGTGCCAGCAGTTACGTGGGCAGGTTGGGCGAGCAGTACTTC.

The rearrangement uses TRBV5-1 and TRBJ2-1; the match to TRBD1 covers 7 bases. The CDR3 is 15 amino acids. The V gene's germline CDR1 is SGHRS and CDR2 YFSETQ. V shed 1 base, J shed 2 bases, and the junction held 3 bases outside the gene matches. CDR3 protein: CASSLLQGTYNEQFF. CDR3 sequence (DNA): TGCGCCAGCAGCTTGCTACAGGGGACCTACAATGAGCAGTTCTTC.

This rearrangement joins TRBV6-5 to TRBJ2-5, with D perhaps TRBD2 (5 bases). CDR1 and CDR2 from the germline V gene are MNHEY and SVGAGI. V lost 0 bases and J 0 bases, leaving 11 bases between the germline ends. This CDR3 has 16 amino acids. Written as DNA, the CDR3 is TGTGCCAGCAGTTACTCGCGGGTAGTGGACCAAGAGACCCAGTACTTC. Translated: CASSYSRVVDQETQYF.